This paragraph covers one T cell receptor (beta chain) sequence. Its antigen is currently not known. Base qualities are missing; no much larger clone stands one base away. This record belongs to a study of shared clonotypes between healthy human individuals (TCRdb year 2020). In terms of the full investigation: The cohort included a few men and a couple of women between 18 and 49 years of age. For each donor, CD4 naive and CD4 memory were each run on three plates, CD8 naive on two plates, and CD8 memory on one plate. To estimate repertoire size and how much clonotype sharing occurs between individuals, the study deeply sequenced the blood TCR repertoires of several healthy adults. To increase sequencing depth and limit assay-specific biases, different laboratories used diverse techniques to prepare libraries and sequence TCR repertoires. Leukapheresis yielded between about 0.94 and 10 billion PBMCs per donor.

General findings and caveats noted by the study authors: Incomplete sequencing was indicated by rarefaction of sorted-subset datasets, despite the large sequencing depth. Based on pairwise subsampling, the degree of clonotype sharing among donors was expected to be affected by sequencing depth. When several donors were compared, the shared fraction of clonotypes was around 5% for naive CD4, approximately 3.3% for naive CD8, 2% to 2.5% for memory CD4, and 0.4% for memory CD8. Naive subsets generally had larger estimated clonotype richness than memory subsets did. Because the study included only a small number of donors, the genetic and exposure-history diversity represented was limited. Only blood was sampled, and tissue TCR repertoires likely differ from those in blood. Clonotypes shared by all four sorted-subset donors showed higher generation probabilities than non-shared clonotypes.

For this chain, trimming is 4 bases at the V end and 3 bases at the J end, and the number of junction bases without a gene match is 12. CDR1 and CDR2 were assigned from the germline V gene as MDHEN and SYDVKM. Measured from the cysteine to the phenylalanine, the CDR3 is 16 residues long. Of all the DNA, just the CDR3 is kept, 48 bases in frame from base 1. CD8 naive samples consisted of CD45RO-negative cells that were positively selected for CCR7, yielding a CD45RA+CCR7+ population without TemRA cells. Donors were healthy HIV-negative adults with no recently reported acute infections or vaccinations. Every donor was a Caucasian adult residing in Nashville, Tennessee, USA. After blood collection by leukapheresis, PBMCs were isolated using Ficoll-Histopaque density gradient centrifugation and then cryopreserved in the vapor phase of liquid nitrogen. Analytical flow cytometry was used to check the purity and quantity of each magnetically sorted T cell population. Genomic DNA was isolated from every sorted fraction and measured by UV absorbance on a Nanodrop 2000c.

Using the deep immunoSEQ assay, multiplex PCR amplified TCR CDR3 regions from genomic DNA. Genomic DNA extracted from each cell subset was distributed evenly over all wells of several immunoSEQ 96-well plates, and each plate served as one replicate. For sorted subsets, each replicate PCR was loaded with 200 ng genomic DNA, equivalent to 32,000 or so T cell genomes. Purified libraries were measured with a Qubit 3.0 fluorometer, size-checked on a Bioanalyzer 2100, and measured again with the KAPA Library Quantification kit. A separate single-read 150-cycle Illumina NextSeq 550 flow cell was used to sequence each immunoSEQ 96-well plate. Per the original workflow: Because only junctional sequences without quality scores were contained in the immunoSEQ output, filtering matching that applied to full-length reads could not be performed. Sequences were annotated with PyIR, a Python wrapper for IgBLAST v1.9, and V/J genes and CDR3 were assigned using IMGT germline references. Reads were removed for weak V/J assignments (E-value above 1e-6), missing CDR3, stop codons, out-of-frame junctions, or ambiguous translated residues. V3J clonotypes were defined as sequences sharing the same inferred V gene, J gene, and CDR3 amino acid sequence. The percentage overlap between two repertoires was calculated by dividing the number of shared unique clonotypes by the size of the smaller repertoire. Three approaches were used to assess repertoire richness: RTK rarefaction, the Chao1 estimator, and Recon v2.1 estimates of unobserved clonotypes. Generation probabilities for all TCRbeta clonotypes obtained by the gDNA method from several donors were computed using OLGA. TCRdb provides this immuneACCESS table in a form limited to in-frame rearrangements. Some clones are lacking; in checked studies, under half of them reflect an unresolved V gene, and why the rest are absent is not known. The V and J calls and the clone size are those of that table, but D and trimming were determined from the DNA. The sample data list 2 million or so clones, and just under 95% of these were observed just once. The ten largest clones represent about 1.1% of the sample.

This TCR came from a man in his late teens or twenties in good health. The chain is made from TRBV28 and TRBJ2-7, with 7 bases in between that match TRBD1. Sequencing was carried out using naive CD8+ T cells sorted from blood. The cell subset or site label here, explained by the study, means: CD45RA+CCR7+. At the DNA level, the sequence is TGTGCCAGCAGTTCCGCTGAGACAGGGTCCTTCTACGAGCAGTACTTC. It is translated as CASSSAETGSFYEQYF. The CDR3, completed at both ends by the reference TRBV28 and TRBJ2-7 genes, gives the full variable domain DVKVTQSSRYLVKRTGEKVFLECVQDMDHENMFWYRQDPGLGLRLIYFSYDVKMKEKGDIPEGYSVSREKKERFSLILESASTNQTSMYLCASSSAETGSFYEQYFGPGTRLTVT.